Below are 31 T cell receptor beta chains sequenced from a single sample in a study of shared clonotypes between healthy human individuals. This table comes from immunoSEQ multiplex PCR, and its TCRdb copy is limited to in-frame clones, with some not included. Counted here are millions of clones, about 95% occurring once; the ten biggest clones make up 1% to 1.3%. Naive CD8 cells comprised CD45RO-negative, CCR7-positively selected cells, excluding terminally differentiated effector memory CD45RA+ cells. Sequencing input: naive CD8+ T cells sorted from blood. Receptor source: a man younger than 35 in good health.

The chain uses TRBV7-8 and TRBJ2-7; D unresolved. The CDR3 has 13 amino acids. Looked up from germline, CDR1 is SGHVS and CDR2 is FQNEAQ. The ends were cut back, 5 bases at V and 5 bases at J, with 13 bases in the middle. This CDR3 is CASSPPWGNEQYF. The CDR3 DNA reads TGTGCCAGCAGCCCACCGTGGGGTAACGAGCAGTACTTC.

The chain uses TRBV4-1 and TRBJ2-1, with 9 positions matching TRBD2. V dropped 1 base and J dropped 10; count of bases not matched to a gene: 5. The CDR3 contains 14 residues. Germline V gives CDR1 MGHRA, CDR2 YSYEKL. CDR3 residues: CASSQVGLAEEQFF. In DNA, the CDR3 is TGCGCCAGCAGCCAAGTGGGACTAGCAGAAGAGCAGTTCTTC.

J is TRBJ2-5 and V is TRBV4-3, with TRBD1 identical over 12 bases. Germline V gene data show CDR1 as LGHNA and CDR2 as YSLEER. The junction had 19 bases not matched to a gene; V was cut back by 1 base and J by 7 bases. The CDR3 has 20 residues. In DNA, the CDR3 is TGCGCCAGCAGCCAAGCCTTGGGACAGGGGGCGTTTGGTAGTCATGGGACCCAGTACTTC. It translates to CASSQALGQGAFGSHGTQYF.

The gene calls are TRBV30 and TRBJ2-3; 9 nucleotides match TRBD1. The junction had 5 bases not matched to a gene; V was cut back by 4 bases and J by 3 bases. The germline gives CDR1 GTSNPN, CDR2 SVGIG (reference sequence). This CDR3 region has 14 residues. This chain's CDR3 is CAWTNGQGTDTQYF. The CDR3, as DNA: TGTGCCTGGACTAATGGACAGGGGACAGATACGCAGTATTTT.

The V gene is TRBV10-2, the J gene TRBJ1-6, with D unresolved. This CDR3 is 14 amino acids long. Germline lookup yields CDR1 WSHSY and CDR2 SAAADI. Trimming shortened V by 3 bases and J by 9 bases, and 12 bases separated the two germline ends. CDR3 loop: CASSEGLTLSPLHF. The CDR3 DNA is TGCGCCAGCAGTGAAGGGCTCACCCTTTCACCCCTCCACTTT.

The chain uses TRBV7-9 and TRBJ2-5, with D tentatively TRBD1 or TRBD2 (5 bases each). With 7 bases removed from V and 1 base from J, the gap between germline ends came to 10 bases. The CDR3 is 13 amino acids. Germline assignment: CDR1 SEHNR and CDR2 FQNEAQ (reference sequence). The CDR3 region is CASTDGGQETQYF. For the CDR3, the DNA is TGTGCCAGCACCGATGGGGGCCAAGAGACCCAGTACTTC.

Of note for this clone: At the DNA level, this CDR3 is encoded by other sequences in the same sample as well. The DNA of the CDR3 is TGTGCCAGCAGCCCCGACAGCTCCTACGAGCAGTACTTC. It is translated as CASSPDSSYEQYF. J is TRBJ2-7 and V is TRBV7-9; TRBD1 might be the D (5 bases). V was trimmed by 5 bases and J by 0 bases, leaving 8 bases between them. In germline, CDR1 is SEHNR, CDR2 FQNEAQ (reference sequence). CDR3 size: 13 residues. The whole variable domain, filled in from reference TRBV7-9 and TRBJ2-7, reads DTGVSQNPRHKITKRGQNVTFRCDPISEHNRLYWYRQTLGQGPEFLTYFQNEAQLEKSRLLSDRFSAERPKGSFSTLEIQRTEQGDSAMYLCASSPDSSYEQYFGPGTRLTVT.

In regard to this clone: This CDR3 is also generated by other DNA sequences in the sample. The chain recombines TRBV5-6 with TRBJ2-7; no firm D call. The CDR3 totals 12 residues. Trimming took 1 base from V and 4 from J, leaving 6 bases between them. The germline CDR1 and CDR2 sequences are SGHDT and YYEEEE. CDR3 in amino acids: CASSLYGYEQYF. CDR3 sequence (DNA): TGTGCCAGCAGCTTGTACGGGTACGAGCAGTACTTC.

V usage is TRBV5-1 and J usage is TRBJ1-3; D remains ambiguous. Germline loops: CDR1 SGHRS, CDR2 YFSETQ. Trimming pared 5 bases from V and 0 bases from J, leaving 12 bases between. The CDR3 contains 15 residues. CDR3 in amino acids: CASRPDLDSGNTIYF. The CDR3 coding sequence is TGCGCCAGCAGACCGGACCTCGACTCTGGAAACACCATATATTTT.

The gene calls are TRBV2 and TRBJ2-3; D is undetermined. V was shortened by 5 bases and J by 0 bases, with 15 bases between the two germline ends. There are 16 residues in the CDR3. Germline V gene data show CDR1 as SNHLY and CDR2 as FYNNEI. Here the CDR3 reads CASSSPTEASTDTQYF. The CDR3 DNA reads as TGTGCCAGCAGTTCACCTACAGAGGCTAGCACAGATACGCAGTATTTT.

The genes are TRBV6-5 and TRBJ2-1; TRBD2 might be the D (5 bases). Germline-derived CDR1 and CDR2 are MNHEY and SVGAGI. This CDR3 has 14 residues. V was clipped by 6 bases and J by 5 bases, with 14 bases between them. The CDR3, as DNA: TGTGCCAGCAGACGGGGTAGCGATCACAATGAGCAGTTCTTC. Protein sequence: CASRRGSDHNEQFF.

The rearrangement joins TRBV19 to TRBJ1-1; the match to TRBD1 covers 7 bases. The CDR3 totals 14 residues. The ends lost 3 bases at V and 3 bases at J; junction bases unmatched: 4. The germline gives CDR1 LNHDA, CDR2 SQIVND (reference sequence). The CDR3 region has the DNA TGTGCCAGTAGTATCGTCACAGGGGACACTGAAGCTTTCTTT. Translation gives CASSIVTGDTEAFF.

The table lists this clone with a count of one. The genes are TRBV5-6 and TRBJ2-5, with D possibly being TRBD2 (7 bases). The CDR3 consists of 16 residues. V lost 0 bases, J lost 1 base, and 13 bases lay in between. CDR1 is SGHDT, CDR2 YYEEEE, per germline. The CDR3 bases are TGTGCCAGCAGCTTGGTGAGGGGGGGACTCCAAGAGACCCAGTACTTC. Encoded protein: CASSLVRGGLQETQYF.

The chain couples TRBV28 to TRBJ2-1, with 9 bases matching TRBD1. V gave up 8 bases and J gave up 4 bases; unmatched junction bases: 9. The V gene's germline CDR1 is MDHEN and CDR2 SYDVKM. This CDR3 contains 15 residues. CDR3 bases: TGTGCCAGCGGCGAGAAAGGGACAGGGTACAATGAGCAGTTCTTC. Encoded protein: CASGEKGTGYNEQFF.

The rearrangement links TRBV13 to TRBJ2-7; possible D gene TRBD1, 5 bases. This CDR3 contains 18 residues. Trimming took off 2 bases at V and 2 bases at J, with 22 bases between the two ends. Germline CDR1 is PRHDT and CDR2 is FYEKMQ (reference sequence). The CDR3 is CASSLRPGWGNTTYEQYF. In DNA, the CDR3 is TGTGCCAGCAGCTTAAGGCCAGGGTGGGGAAACACTACCTACGAGCAGTACTTC.

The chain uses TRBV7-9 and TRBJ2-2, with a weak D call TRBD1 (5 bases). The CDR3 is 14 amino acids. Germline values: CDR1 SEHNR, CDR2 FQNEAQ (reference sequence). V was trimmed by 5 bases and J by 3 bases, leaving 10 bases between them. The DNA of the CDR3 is TGTGCCAGCAGCAGGGGCCTCGACACCGGGGAGCTGTTTTTT. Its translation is CASSRGLDTGELFF.

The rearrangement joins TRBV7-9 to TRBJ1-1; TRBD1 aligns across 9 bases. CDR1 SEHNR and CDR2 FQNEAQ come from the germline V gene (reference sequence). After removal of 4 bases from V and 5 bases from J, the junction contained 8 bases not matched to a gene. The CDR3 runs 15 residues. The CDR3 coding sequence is TGTGCCAGCAGCTGGTTACAGGGGGCAGAAACTGAAGCTTTCTTT. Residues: CASSWLQGAETEAFF.

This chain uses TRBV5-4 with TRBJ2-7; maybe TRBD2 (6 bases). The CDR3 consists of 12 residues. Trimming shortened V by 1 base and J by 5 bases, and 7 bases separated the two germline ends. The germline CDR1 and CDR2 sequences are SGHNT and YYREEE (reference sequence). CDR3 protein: CASSLWGDEQYF. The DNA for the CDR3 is TGTGCCAGCAGCTTGTGGGGGGACGAGCAGTACTTC.

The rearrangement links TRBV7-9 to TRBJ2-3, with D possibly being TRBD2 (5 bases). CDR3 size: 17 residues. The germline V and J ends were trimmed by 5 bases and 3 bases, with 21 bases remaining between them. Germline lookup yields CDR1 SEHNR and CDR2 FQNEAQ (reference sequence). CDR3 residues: CASSLRLDGGDTDTQYF. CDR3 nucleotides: TGTGCCAGCAGCCTAAGGTTAGACGGAGGCGATACAGATACGCAGTATTTT.

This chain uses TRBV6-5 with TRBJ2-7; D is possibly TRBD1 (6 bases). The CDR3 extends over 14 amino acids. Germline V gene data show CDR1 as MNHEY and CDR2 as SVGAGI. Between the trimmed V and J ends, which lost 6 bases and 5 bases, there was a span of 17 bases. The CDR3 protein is CASSQQGSRNEQYF. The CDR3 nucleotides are TGTGCCAGCAGCCAACAGGGTTCGAGAAACGAGCAGTACTTC.

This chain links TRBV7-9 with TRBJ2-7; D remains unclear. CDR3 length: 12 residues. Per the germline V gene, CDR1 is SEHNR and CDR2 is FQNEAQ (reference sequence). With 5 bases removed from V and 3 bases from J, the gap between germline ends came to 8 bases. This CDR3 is CASSPINYEQYF. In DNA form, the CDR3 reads TGTGCCAGCAGCCCCATTAACTACGAGCAGTACTTC.

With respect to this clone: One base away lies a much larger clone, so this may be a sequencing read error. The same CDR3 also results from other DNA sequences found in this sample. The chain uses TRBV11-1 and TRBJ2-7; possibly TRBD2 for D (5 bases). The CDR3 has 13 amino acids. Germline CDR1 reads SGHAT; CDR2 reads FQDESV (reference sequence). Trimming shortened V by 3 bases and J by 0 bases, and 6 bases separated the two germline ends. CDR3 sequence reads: CASSLGSSYEQYF. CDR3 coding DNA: TGTGCCAGCAGCTTGGGGAGCTCCTACGAGCAGTACTTC.

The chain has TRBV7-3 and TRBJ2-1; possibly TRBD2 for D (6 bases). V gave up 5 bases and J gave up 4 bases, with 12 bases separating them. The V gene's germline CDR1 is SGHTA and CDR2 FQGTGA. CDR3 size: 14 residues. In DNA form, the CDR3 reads TGTGCCAGCAGCCACGGAGGGGATTACAATGAGCAGTTCTTC. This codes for CASSHGGDYNEQFF.

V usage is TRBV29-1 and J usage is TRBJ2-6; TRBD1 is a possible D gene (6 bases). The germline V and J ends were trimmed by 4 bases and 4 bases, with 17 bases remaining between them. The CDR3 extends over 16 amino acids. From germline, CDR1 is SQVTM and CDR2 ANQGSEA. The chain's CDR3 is CSVAVGQSVGANVLTF. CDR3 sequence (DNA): TGCAGCGTTGCCGTAGGACAGTCGGTGGGGGCCAACGTCCTGACTTTC.

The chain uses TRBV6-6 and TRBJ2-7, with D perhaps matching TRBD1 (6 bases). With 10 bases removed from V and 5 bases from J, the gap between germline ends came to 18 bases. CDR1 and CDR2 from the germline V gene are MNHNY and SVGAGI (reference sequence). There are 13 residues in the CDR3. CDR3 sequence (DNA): TGTGCCACCGGACAGATAAATAAAGACGAGCAGTACTTC. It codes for CATGQINKDEQYF.

CDR3 nucleotide sequence: TGTGCCAGCAGTGAAGATAGCTCCCTGAACACTGAAGCTTTCTTT. Amino acid sequence: CASSEDSSLNTEAFF. The rearrangement joins TRBV2 to TRBJ1-1; D unclear. Trimming left V 1 base short and J 0 bases short, with 9 bases between. The CDR3 runs to 15 residues. Germline V gives CDR1 SNHLY, CDR2 FYNNEI.

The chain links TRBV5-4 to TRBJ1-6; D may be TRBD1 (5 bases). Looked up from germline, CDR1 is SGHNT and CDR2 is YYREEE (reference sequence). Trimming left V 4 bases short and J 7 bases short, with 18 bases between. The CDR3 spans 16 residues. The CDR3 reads CASSQDIGPWNSPLHF. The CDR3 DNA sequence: TGTGCCAGCAGCCAGGACATTGGCCCCTGGAATTCACCCCTCCACTTT.

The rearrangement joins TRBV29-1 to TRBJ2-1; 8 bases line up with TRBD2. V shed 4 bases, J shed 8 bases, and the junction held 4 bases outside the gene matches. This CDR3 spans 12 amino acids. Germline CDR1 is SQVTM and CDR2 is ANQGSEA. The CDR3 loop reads CSVVGLEDEQFF. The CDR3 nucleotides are TGCAGCGTTGTGGGACTAGAAGATGAGCAGTTCTTC.

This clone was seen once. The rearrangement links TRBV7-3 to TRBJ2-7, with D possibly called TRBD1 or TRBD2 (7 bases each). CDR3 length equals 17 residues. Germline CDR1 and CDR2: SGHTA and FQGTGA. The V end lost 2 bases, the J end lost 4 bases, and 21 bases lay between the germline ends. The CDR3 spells CASSLGPPGEGAYEQYF. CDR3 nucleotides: TGTGCCAGCAGCTTAGGGCCCCCTGGGGAGGGGGCTTACGAGCAGTACTTC.

CDR3 nucleotide sequence: TGCGCCAGCAGCCAGAGTCTAAGGGCGGGGGAAACAGATACGCAGTATTTT. This codes for CASSQSLRAGETDTQYF. This chain uses TRBV10-1 with TRBJ2-3; 7 positions agree with TRBD2. The CDR3 covers 17 residues. Germline assignment: CDR1 WNHNN and CDR2 SYGVQD (reference sequence). After removal of 6 bases from V and 3 bases from J, the junction contained 15 bases not matched to a gene.

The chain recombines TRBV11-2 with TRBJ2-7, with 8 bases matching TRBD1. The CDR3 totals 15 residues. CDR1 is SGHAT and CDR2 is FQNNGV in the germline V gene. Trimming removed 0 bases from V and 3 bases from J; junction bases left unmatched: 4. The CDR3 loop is CASSLDRGRIYEQYF. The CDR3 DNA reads TGTGCCAGCAGCTTAGACAGGGGGCGAATCTACGAGCAGTACTTC.